This entry is about one T cell receptor beta chain. Ten or more counts support this clonotype. This clone's antigen is unknown. Qualities for individual bases were not recorded, and no much larger clone is one base off. Germline trimming: 6 bases from V, 4 bases from J; junction bases outside gene matches: 6. Taken from the germline V gene, the CDR1 and CDR2 loops are SNHLY and FYNNEI. The cysteine opens and the phenylalanine closes a CDR3 of 16 amino acids. Only CDR3 DNA is held: 48 bases, read in frame from base 1. TCRdb names Illumina HiSeq 2000 as the instrument used. Multiplex PCR amplification was used to generate the TCR beta chain libraries. High-throughput sequencing was used to analyze the amplified TCR beta chain products. TCRdb trimmed public reads at Q25 via fastp, called clones via MiXCR and kept in-frame beta chains. When rows share a CDR3 protein, they turn into one entry using the most common DNA and genes. The sample table contains about 230,000 distinct CDR3 sequences; only one count was recorded for 32% of them. 1.4% of the sample rests with the top ten.

These data come from a study of breast tumors, draining lymph nodes, adjacent tissues (dated by TCRdb to about 2016). With regard to the full study: TCR beta repertoires were compared across tumor, adjacent nontumor tissue and axillary lymph nodes obtained from breast cancer patients. In human breast cancer, the study set out to assess how tumor, surrounding tissue and draining lymph node repertoires relate to one another and whether T cells might be exchanged between them.

The lymph node samples were taken from the axillary draining lymph nodes of breast cancer patients. Overall study outcomes, separate from this receptor: Rather than being directly demonstrated, the conclusion that tumor T cells originate in lymph nodes was presented as consistent with a hypothesis. The similarity between tumor and nontumor tissue repertoires was significantly greater in luminal-like breast cancer than in basal-like breast cancer. The data were judged consistent with most tumor T cells deriving from the lymph node and then expanding within tumor tissue. Tumor T-cell repertoires showed less diversity than lymph node repertoires and more diversity than nontumor tissue repertoires, and tumor T-cell repertoires showed preferential V and J gene usage.

The chain links TRBV2 with TRBJ2-1; TRBD2 fits 13 bases in the junction. The receptor was derived from a female donor with breast cancer. Some clones in this sample may be carry-over from other donors' samples. Sequencing input: axillary lymph node tissue. The CDR3 protein: CASSRELAGGYNEQFF. The nucleotide sequence is given as TGTGCCAGCAGCCGAGAACTAGCGGGAGGGTACAATGAGCAGTTCTTC.